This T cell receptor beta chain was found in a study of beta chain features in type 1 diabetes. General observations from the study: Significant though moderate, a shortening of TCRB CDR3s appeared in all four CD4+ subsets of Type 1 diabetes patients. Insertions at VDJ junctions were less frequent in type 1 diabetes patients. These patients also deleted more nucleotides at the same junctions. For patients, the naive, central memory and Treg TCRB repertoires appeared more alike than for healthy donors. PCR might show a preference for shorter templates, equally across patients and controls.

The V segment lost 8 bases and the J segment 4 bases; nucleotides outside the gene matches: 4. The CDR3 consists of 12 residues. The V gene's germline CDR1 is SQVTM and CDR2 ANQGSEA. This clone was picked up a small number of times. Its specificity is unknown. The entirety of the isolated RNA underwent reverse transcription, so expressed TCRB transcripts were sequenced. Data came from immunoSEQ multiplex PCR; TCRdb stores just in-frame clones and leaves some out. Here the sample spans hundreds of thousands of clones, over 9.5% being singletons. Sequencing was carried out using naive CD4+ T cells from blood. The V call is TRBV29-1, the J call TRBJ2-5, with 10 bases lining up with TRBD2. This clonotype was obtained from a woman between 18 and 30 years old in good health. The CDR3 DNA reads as TGCAGCCCAGGACTAGCGGCAGAGACCCAGTACTTC. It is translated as CSPGLAAETQYF.